The T cell receptor beta chain described here comes from a study of cytomegalovirus exposure and HLA in healthy donors. The PCR had 60 Vbeta and 13 Jbeta primers. Repertoires were generated with immunoSEQ multiplex PCR, while TCRdb's copy carries only in-frame clones and drops some. The sample holds 130,000 to 150,000 clones; roughly 80% are singletons and the top ten take 2.9%. There are 15 residues in the CDR3. Germline values: CDR1 MDHEN, CDR2 SYDVKM. Germline trimming cut 5 bases from V and 4 bases from J; bases unmatched to any gene: 10. The V call is TRBV28, the J call TRBJ2-7, with 8 bases that match TRBD1. Sample: PBMCs. The sequence derives from a young woman in good health and CMV-seronegative. CDR3 sequence (DNA): TGTGCCAGCAGTACGCCCTGGGACAGGCGATACGAGCAGTACTTC. It translates to CASSTPWDRRYEQYF. Looking up the rest from reference TRBV28 and TRBJ2-7 gives the full variable domain: DVKVTQSSRYLVKRTGEKVFLECVQDMDHENMFWYRQDPGLGLRLIYFSYDVKMKEKGDIPEGYSVSREKKERFSLILESASTNQTSMYLCASSTPWDRRYEQYFGPGTRLTVT.